The 16 T cell receptor beta chains below come from one sample, sequenced in a study of blood T cells in healthy people across ages. PCR was performed a second time for about 7 to 11 cycles using a sample-barcoded 5' primer and a J-beta primer mix. TCRdb redid the calling of the 5' RACE reads with MiXCR, one entry per CDR3 protein. The table lists about 1 million distinct CDR3 sequences, more than 35% of them singletons. Sequenced: blood. These receptor sequences come from an older woman in good health.

This chain uses TRBV27 with TRBJ2-1; D assignment may be TRBD1 or TRBD2 (6 bases each). This CDR3 comprises 16 residues. The ends were cut back, 5 bases at V and 7 bases at J, with 21 bases in the middle. Germline-derived CDR1 and CDR2 are MNHEY and SMNVEV (reference sequence). The CDR3 reads CASSPYGGLQGNEQFF. The CDR3 DNA reads TGTGCCAGCAGTCCATACGGGGGCCTACAGGGTAATGAGCAGTTCTTC.

The rearrangement links TRBV2 to TRBJ1-2, with D tentatively TRBD1 (5 bases). Looked up from germline, CDR1 is SNHLY and CDR2 is FYNNEI. The germline V and J ends were trimmed by 6 bases and 8 bases, with 19 bases remaining between them. The CDR3 extends over 14 amino acids. CDR3 residues: CASRTGVGAYGYTF. The CDR3 DNA sequence: TGTGCCAGCAGAACAGGTGTAGGGGCCTACGGCTACACCTTC.

A few counts support this clonotype. The CDR3 DNA reads TGTGCCAGCAGTTTTAGCGGGAGAGGCGGGTATGAGCAGTTCTTC. It encodes CASSFSGRGGYEQFF. The rearrangement links TRBV12-3 or TRBV12-4 to TRBJ2-1; 9 bases fit TRBD2. The CDR3 totals 15 residues. Unmatched junction bases numbered 8, after V lost 3 bases and J lost 8 bases.

In this sample, this clonotype turned up once. This rearrangement joins TRBV6-1 to TRBJ2-7; a possible D gene is TRBD1 (6 bases). The DNA end favors TRBJ2-5, so the J call may be wrong. CDR3 length equals 16 residues. Germline V gene sequence: CDR1 MNHNS, CDR2 SASEGT. As DNA, the CDR3 is TGTGCCAGCAGTGAACAGAGACAGGCTCTGGGGGAGACCCAGTACTTC. It yields the protein CASSEQRQALGETQYF.

The chain carries TRBV7-8 and TRBJ2-1; 12 bases line up with TRBD2. V lost 5 bases, J lost 11 bases, and 7 bases stayed unmatched. Germline CDR1 SGHVS, CDR2 FQNEAQ. This CDR3 is 14 amino acids long. This chain's CDR3 is CASSPGLAGSKQFF. DNA for the CDR3: TGTGCCAGCAGCCCCGGACTAGCGGGAAGTAAGCAGTTCTTC. Complete variable domain (other parts from reference TRBV7-8 and TRBJ2-1): GAGVSQSPRYKVAKRGQDVALRCDPISGHVSLFWYQQALGQGPEFLTYFQNEAQLDKSGLPSDRFFAERPEGSVSTLKIQRTQQEDSAVYLCASSPGLAGSKQFFGPGTRLTVL.

This clonotype was picked up a small number of times. The chain uses TRBV29-1 and TRBJ2-1; the D gene could be TRBD1 or TRBD2 (7 bases each). Germline V CDR1 and CDR2: SQVTM, ANQGSEA. The CDR3 spans 16 residues. Trimming took 4 bases from V and 3 from J, leaving 19 bases between them. CDR3 region: CSVGDVDREGYNEQFF. The CDR3 DNA reads TGCAGCGTTGGGGACGTCGACAGGGAGGGCTACAATGAGCAGTTCTTC.

The V gene is TRBV5-1, the J gene TRBJ1-4; possibly TRBD1 for D (5 bases). Trimming pared 2 bases from V and 7 bases from J, leaving 12 bases between. CDR3 length: 14 residues. Germline CDR1 and CDR2: SGHRS and YFSETQ. The CDR3, as DNA: TGCGCCAGCAGCTTTGCGGGGGACGGTGAAAAACTGTTTTTT. This codes for CASSFAGDGEKLFF.

CDR3 region: CASSLVRGVTEAFF. The DNA of the CDR3 is TGTGCCAGCAGCTTGGTAAGGGGCGTTACTGAAGCTTTCTTT. The chain carries TRBV5-4 and TRBJ1-1; perhaps TRBD1 as D (5 bases). The length of the CDR3 is 14 residues. V lost 0 bases, J lost 5 bases, and 11 bases lay in between. Germline V gene data show CDR1 as SGHNT and CDR2 as YYREEE (reference sequence).

The rearrangement uses TRBV20-1 and TRBJ2-3; 7 bases line up with TRBD2. The CDR3 spans 16 residues. The germline gives CDR1 DFQATT, CDR2 SNEGSKA (reference sequence). The trim removed 0 bases at V and 3 bases at J, leaving 9 bases unmatched. The CDR3 DNA follows: TGCAGTGCTAGAGAGGGGCTGGGGGGGATAACAGATACGCAGTATTTT. It encodes CSAREGLGGITDTQYF.

V and J are TRBV10-3 and TRBJ2-1; TRBD1 matches at 7 bases. CDR3 length: 14 residues. Trimming removed 4 bases from V and 6 bases from J; junction bases left unmatched: 6. Germline V lookup: CDR1 ENHRY, CDR2 SYGVKD. This CDR3 is CAISGTGIPNEQFF. CDR3 in DNA: TGTGCCATCAGTGGGACAGGAATTCCCAATGAGCAGTTCTTC.

The rearrangement uses TRBV2 and TRBJ2-1; D is ambiguous. This CDR3 spans 12 amino acids. Trimming took 8 bases from V and 6 from J, leaving 11 bases between them. Germline CDR1 is SNHLY and CDR2 is FYNNEI. CDR3 protein: CASRRATNEQFF. CDR3 bases: TGTGCCAGCCGCCGGGCGACCAATGAGCAGTTCTTC.

J is TRBJ2-1 and V is TRBV10-1; 7 bases are shared with TRBD1. This CDR3 has 16 residues. Germline CDR1 WNHNN, CDR2 SYGVQD (reference sequence). V gave up 5 bases and J gave up 0 bases; unmatched junction bases: 7. The CDR3 DNA is TGCGCCAGCAGTTCAGACAGGGTCAGCTCCTACAATGAGCAGTTCTTC. Amino acid sequence: CASSSDRVSSYNEQFF.

The rearrangement joins TRBV6-6 to TRBJ2-1; 8 bases are shared with TRBD2. The V gene end was trimmed by 0 bases and the J gene end by 4 bases; junction bases not matched to a gene: 5. Germline CDR1 reads MNHNY; CDR2 reads SVGAGI (reference sequence). The CDR3 runs to 16 residues. As DNA, the CDR3 is TGTGCCAGCAGTTACTCTTTCCTAGCGGGTTACAATGAGCAGTTCTTC. It encodes CASSYSFLAGYNEQFF.

This clonotype was detected ten times or more. The chain combines TRBV30 with TRBJ2-7; 9 nucleotides line up with TRBD1. The CDR3 is made up of 14 amino acids. Germline trimming cut 0 bases from V and 4 bases from J; bases unmatched to any gene: 4. CDR1 GTSNPN and CDR2 SVGIG come from the germline V gene (reference sequence). This chain's CDR3 is CAWSVTGGRYEQYF. CDR3 sequence (DNA): TGTGCCTGGAGTGTCACAGGGGGCAGATACGAGCAGTACTTC.

The chain carries TRBV6-5 and TRBJ2-3; possible D gene TRBD1, 6 bases. V shed 4 bases and J shed 2 bases, with 10 bases lying between them. This CDR3 has 14 residues. Germline lookup yields CDR1 MNHEY and CDR2 SVGAGI. CDR3 nucleotides: TGTGCCAGCAGTTCGCAGGGGTTCACAGATACGCAGTATTTT. It translates to CASSSQGFTDTQYF.

The sample holds a few counts of this clonotype. The V call is TRBV6-2 or TRBV6-3, the J call TRBJ2-7; maybe TRBD1 (5 bases). CDR3 length: 14 amino acids. V lost 6 bases to trimming and J lost 2 bases, with 14 bases between them. Per the germline V gene, CDR1 is MNHEY and CDR2 is SVGEGT. The CDR3 sequence is CASSVGLGTYEQYF. CDR3 DNA sequence: TGTGCCAGCAGCGTGGGGCTAGGAACCTACGAGCAGTACTTC.